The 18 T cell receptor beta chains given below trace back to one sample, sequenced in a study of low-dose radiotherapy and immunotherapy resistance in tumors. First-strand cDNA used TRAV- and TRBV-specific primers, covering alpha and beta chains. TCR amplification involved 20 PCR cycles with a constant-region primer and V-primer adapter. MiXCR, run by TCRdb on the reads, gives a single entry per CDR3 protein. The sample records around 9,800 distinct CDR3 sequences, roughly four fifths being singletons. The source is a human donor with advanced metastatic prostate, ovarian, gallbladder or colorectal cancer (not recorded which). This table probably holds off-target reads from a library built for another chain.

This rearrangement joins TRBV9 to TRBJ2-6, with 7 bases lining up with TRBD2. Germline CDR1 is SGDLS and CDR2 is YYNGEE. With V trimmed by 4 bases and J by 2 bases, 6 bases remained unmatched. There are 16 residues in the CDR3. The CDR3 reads CASSPGRGAGANVLTF. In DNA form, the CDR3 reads TGTGCCAGCAGCCCAGGGAGGGGAGCTGGGGCCAACGTCCTGACTTTC.

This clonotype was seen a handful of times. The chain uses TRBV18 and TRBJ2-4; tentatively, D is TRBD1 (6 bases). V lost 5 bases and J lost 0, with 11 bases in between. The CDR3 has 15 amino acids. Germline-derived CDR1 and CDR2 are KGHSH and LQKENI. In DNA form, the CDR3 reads TGTGCCAGCTCAGAACAGGGTTTAGCCAAAAACATTCAGTACTTC. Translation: CASSEQGLAKNIQYF.

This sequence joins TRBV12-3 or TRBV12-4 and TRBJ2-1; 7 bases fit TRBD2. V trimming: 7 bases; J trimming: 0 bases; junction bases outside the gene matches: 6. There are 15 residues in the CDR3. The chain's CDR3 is CASTPSGSSYNEQFF. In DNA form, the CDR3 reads TGTGCCAGCACTCCTAGCGGCAGCTCCTACAATGAGCAGTTCTTC.

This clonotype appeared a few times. The CDR3 reads CASRPFDVTDTQYF. CDR3 coding DNA: TGTGCCAGCAGACCTTTCGACGTGACAGATACGCAGTATTTT. The rearrangement uses TRBV27 and TRBJ2-3; D unclear. Looked up from germline, CDR1 is MNHEY and CDR2 is SMNVEV (reference sequence). Deletions cut 6 bases from V and 3 bases from J, with 13 bases between. The CDR3 contains 14 residues.

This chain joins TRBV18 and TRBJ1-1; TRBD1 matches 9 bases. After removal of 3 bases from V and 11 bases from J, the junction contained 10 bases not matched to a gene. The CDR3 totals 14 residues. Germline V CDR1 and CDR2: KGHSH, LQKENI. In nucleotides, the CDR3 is TGTGCCAGCTCACCGGGCACCGGGACAGGGAGGGCTTTCTTT. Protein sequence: CASSPGTGTGRAFF.

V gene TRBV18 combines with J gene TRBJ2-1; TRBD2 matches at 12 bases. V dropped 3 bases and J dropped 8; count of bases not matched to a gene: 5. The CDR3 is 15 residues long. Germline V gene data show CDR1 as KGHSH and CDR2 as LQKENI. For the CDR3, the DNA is TGTGCCAGCTCACCCGGGACTAGCGGGTTGGATGAGCAGTTCTTC. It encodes CASSPGTSGLDEQFF.

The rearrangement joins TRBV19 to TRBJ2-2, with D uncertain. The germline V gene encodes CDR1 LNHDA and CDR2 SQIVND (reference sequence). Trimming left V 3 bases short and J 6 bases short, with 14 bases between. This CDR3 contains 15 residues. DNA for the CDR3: TGTGCCAGTAGTATGTCCGATAGGATCCCCGGGGAGCTGTTTTTT. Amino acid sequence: CASSMSDRIPGELFF.

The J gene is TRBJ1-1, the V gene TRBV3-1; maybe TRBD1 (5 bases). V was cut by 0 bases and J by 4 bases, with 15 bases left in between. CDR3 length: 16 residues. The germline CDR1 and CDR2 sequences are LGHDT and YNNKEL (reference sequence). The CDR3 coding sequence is TGTGCCAGCAGCCAAGATGGGGTAGGGACCAGCACTGAAGCTTTCTTT. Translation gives CASSQDGVGTSTEAFF.

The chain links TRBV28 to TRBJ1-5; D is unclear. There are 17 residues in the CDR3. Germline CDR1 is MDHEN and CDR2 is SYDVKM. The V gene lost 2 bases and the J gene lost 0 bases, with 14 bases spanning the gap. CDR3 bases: TGTGCCAGCAGTTTAGGAGTCTTACGTAATAGCAATCAGCCCCAGCATTTT. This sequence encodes CASSLGVLRNSNQPQHF.

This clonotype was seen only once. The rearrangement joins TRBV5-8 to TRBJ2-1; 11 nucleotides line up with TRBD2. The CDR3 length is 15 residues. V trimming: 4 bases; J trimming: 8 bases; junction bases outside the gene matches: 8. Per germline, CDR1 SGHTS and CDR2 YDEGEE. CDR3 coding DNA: TGTGCCAGCAGCATCCGACTAGCGGGAACGGATGAGCAGTTCTTC. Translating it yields CASSIRLAGTDEQFF.

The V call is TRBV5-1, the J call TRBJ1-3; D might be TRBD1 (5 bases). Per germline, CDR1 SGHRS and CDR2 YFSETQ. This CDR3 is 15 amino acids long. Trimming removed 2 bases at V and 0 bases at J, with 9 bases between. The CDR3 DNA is TGCGCCAGCAGCTTTGACAGCCGCTCTGGAAACACCATATATTTT. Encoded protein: CASSFDSRSGNTIYF.

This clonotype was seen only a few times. CDR3 sequence reads: CASSHGLAGGGNIQYF. The CDR3 DNA sequence: TGCGCCAGCAGCCACGGACTAGCGGGCGGCGGGAACATTCAGTACTTC. This rearrangement joins TRBV5-1 to TRBJ2-4; TRBD2 matches at 11 bases. Looked up from germline, CDR1 is SGHRS and CDR2 is YFSETQ. V lost 4 bases to trimming and J lost 7 bases; unmatched junction nucleotides: 10. This CDR3 is 16 amino acids long.

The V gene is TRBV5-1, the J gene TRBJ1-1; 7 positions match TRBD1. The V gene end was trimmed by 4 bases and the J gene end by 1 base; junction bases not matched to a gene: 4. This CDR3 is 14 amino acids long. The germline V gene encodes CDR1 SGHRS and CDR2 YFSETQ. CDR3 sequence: CASSGGQTNTEAFF. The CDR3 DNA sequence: TGCGCCAGCAGCGGGGGACAGACGAACACTGAAGCTTTCTTT.

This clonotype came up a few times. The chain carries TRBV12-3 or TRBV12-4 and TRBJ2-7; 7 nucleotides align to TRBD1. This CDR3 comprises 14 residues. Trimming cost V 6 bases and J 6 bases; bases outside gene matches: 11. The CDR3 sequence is CASRPGQSSSEQYF. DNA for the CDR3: TGTGCCAGCAGACCGGGACAGTCTTCGAGCGAGCAGTACTTC.

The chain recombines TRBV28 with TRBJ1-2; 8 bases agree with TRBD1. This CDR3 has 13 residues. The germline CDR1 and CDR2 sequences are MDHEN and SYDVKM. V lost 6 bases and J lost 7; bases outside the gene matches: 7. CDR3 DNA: TGTGCCAGCAGCCACGGACAGGGAATTGGCTACACCTTC. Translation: CASSHGQGIGYTF.

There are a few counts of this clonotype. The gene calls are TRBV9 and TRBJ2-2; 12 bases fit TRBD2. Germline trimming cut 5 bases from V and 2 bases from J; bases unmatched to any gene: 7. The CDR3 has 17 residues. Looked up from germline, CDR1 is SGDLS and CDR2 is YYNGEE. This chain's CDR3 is CASSYGLAGINTGELFF. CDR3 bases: TGTGCCAGCAGTTATGGACTAGCGGGAATCAACACCGGGGAGCTGTTTTTT.

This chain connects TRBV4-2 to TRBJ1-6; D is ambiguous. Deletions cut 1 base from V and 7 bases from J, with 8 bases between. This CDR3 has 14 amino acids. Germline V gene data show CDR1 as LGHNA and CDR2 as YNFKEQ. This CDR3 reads CASSQGLENSPLHF. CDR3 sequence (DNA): TGTGCCAGCAGCCAAGGTCTAGAGAATTCACCCCTCCACTTT.

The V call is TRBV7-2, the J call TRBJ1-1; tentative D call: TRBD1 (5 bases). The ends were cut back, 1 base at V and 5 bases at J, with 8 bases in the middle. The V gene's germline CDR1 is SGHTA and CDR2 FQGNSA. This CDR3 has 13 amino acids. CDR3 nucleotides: TGTGCCAGCAGCTTAGTAAGGGGAACTGAAGCTTTCTTT. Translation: CASSLVRGTEAFF. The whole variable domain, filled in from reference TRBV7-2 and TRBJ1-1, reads GAGVSQSPSNKVTEKGKDVELRCDPISGHTALYWYRQSLGQGLEFLIYFQGNSAPDKSGLPSDRFSAERTGGSVSTLTIQRTQQEDSAVYLCASSLVRGTEAFFGQGTRLTVV.